The rows below give T cell receptor beta chains drawn from one sample of a study of T cell changes during pregnancy in multiple sclerosis. TCRdb's copy holds only in-frame clones and misses some; the assay was immunoSEQ multiplex PCR. The sample has tens of thousands of clones, 93% seen once; the top ten hold 3.9%. The starting material was CD8+ T cells from peripheral blood mononuclear cells, obtained after pregnancy. These receptors all come from a female donor with multiple sclerosis, enrolled in a pregnancy study. Both conserved end residues are part of each CDR3. Each record gives: V gene, clone size, D gene, J gene, CDR3 protein, CDR3 DNA. The D gene is left open where the match is weak. Rows give clone size only sometimes, using once, few, many, or a class for an expanded clone.

V gene: TRBV18
clone size: NA
D gene: TRBD2
J gene: TRBJ2-3
CDR3 protein: CASSLSAGITDTQYF
CDR3 DNA: TGTGCCAGCTCCCTCTCAGCGGGAATCACAGATACGCAGTATTTT

V gene: TRBV27
clone size: NA
D gene: TRBD1
J gene: TRBJ2-7
CDR3 protein: CASSLSSTGWTYEQYF
CDR3 DNA: TGTGCCAGCAGTTTATCTTCGACAGGGTGGACCTACGAGCAGTACTTC

V gene: TRBV19
clone size: NA
D gene: NA
J gene: TRBJ2-7
CDR3 protein: CASSIGANYEQYF
CDR3 DNA: TGTGCCAGTAGTATTGGTGCTAACTACGAGCAGTACTTC

V gene: TRBV27
clone size: NA
D gene: NA
J gene: TRBJ2-2
CDR3 protein: CASSRRGSYTGELFF
CDR3 DNA: TGTGCCAGCAGTCGACGAGGATCCTACACCGGGGAGCTGTTTTTT

V gene: TRBV19
clone size: once
D gene: NA
J gene: TRBJ2-7
CDR3 protein: CASSWDIGNYEQYF
CDR3 DNA: TGTGCCAGTAGTTGGGACATCGGAAACTACGAGCAGTACTTC

V gene: TRBV7-9
clone size: NA
D gene: TRBD1
J gene: TRBJ1-5
CDR3 protein: CASSFLGQGENQPQHF
CDR3 DNA: TGTGCCAGCAGCTTTCTGGGACAGGGGGAAAATCAGCCCCAGCATTTT

V gene: TRBV27
clone size: once
D gene: TRBD2
J gene: TRBJ2-7
CDR3 protein: CASRGAGGLNEQYF
CDR3 DNA: TGTGCCAGCAGGGGAGCGGGAGGGTTGAACGAGCAGTACTTC

V gene: TRBV19
clone size: NA
D gene: NA
J gene: TRBJ1-5
CDR3 protein: CASCYSGSNQPQHF
CDR3 DNA: TGTGCCAGTTGTTACAGCGGGAGCAATCAGCCCCAGCATTTT

V gene: TRBV14
clone size: medium-sized
D gene: NA
J gene: TRBJ2-2
CDR3 protein: CASSQEWLPRNTGELFF
CDR3 DNA: TGTGCCAGCAGCCAAGAGTGGCTCCCCCGGAACACCGGGGAGCTGTTTTTT

V gene: TRBV19
clone size: NA
D gene: NA
J gene: TRBJ1-4
CDR3 protein: CASSIWGTKATNEKLFF
CDR3 DNA: TGTGCCAGTAGTATCTGGGGGACTAAAGCAACTAATGAAAAACTGTTTTTT

V gene: TRBV2
clone size: NA
D gene: TRBD2
J gene: TRBJ2-3
CDR3 protein: CASSEWSGGGTDTQYF
CDR3 DNA: TGTGCCAGCAGTGAGTGGAGCGGGGGTGGCACAGATACGCAGTATTTT

V gene: TRBV2
clone size: NA
D gene: TRBD1
J gene: TRBJ2-3
CDR3 protein: CASIGQGAADTQYF
CDR3 DNA: TGTGCCAGCATTGGACAGGGGGCGGCAGATACGCAGTATTTT

V gene: TRBV28
clone size: once
D gene: NA
J gene: TRBJ1-2
CDR3 protein: CASSLFNVPWEGRDYGYTF
CDR3 DNA: TGTGCCAGCAGTTTATTTAACGTACCTTGGGAGGGGCGGGACTATGGCTACACCTTC

V gene: TRBV7-5
clone size: NA
D gene: NA
J gene: TRBJ1-6
CDR3 protein: CVRSLGPTDLYYNSPLHF
CDR3 DNA: TGTGTCAGAAGCTTAGGTCCGACAGACCTTTACTATAATTCACCCCTCCACTTT

V gene: TRBV5-1
clone size: NA
D gene: NA
J gene: TRBJ2-3
CDR3 protein: CASRSDSADTQYF
CDR3 DNA: TGCGCCAGCAGATCGGACAGCGCGGATACGCAGTATTTT

V gene: TRBV5-8
clone size: NA
D gene: NA
J gene: TRBJ2-5
CDR3 protein: CASSLLRDTETQYF
CDR3 DNA: TGTGCCAGCAGCTTGCTCAGGGATACGGAGACCCAGTACTTC

V gene: TRBV19
clone size: NA
D gene: TRBD2
J gene: TRBJ2-1
CDR3 protein: CASSPTSGRSEQFF
CDR3 DNA: TGTGCCAGTAGTCCGACTAGCGGGAGGTCTGAGCAGTTCTTC

V gene: TRBV7-2
clone size: NA
D gene: NA
J gene: TRBJ1-2
CDR3 protein: CATIPARNYGYTF
CDR3 DNA: TGTGCCACCATCCCGGCGCGGAACTATGGCTACACCTTC

V gene: TRBV10-1
clone size: NA
D gene: TRBD2
J gene: TRBJ2-7
CDR3 protein: CASSDSGNLYEQYF
CDR3 DNA: TGCGCCAGCAGTGATAGCGGGAACCTCTACGAGCAGTACTTC

V gene: TRBV19
clone size: NA
D gene: NA
J gene: TRBJ2-2
CDR3 protein: CASSPGATGELFF
CDR3 DNA: TGTGCCAGTAGTCCAGGGGCCACCGGGGAGCTGTTTTTT

V gene: TRBV6-4
clone size: NA
D gene: TRBD1
J gene: TRBJ1-2
CDR3 protein: CASSPPWGQSYGYTF
CDR3 DNA: TGTGCCAGCAGTCCTCCCTGGGGACAGTCCTATGGCTACACCTTC

V gene: TRBV6-5
clone size: once
D gene: NA
J gene: TRBJ2-7
CDR3 protein: CASGRGGNSYEQYF
CDR3 DNA: TGTGCCAGCGGTCGTGGCGGGAACTCCTACGAGCAGTACTTC

V gene: TRBV6-5
clone size: few
D gene: TRBD1
J gene: TRBJ1-1
CDR3 protein: CASREDRGQTEAFF
CDR3 DNA: TGTGCCAGCAGGGAAGACAGGGGGCAGACTGAAGCTTTCTTT

V gene: TRBV7-9
clone size: NA
D gene: NA
J gene: TRBJ1-1
CDR3 protein: CASSLIGGVDTEAFF
CDR3 DNA: TGTGCCAGCAGCTTAATCGGGGGGGTAGACACTGAAGCTTTCTTT

V gene: TRBV2
clone size: NA
D gene: TRBD2
J gene: TRBJ2-3
CDR3 protein: CATLAGNTDTQYF
CDR3 DNA: TGTGCGACCCTAGCGGGAAACACAGATACGCAGTATTTT

V gene: TRBV4-1
clone size: NA
D gene: TRBD2
J gene: TRBJ2-1
CDR3 protein: CASSQGRTSGYNEQFF
CDR3 DNA: TGCGCCAGCAGCCAAGGCCGGACTAGCGGATACAATGAGCAGTTCTTC